This TCR beta chain comes out of a study of CD8+ T cells in alopecia areata. The trim removed 6 bases at V and 6 bases at J, leaving 12 bases unmatched. Germline V gene sequence: CDR1 ENHRY, CDR2 SYGVKD. The CDR3 is 17 amino acids. Extracted RNA was reverse transcribed, and the resulting cDNA served as sequencing template. Repertoires were generated with immunoSEQ multiplex PCR, while TCRdb's copy carries only in-frame clones and drops some. The sample lists fewer than 350,000 clones, roughly 60% occurring once. Sample treatment: oral pan-JAK inhibitor, 5-10 mg twice daily. The sequencing here drew on CD4+ T cells sorted from blood, taken at week 24, from a patient treated with tofacitinib. The TCR sequence derives from a human donor with alopecia areata. The rearrangement joins TRBV10-3 to TRBJ2-1; 12 bases are a match to TRBD2. CDR3 coding DNA: TGTGCCATCAGCGCAAGCGGACTAGCGGGGTCTATCAATGAGCAGTTCTTC. Translated: CAISASGLAGSINEQFF.